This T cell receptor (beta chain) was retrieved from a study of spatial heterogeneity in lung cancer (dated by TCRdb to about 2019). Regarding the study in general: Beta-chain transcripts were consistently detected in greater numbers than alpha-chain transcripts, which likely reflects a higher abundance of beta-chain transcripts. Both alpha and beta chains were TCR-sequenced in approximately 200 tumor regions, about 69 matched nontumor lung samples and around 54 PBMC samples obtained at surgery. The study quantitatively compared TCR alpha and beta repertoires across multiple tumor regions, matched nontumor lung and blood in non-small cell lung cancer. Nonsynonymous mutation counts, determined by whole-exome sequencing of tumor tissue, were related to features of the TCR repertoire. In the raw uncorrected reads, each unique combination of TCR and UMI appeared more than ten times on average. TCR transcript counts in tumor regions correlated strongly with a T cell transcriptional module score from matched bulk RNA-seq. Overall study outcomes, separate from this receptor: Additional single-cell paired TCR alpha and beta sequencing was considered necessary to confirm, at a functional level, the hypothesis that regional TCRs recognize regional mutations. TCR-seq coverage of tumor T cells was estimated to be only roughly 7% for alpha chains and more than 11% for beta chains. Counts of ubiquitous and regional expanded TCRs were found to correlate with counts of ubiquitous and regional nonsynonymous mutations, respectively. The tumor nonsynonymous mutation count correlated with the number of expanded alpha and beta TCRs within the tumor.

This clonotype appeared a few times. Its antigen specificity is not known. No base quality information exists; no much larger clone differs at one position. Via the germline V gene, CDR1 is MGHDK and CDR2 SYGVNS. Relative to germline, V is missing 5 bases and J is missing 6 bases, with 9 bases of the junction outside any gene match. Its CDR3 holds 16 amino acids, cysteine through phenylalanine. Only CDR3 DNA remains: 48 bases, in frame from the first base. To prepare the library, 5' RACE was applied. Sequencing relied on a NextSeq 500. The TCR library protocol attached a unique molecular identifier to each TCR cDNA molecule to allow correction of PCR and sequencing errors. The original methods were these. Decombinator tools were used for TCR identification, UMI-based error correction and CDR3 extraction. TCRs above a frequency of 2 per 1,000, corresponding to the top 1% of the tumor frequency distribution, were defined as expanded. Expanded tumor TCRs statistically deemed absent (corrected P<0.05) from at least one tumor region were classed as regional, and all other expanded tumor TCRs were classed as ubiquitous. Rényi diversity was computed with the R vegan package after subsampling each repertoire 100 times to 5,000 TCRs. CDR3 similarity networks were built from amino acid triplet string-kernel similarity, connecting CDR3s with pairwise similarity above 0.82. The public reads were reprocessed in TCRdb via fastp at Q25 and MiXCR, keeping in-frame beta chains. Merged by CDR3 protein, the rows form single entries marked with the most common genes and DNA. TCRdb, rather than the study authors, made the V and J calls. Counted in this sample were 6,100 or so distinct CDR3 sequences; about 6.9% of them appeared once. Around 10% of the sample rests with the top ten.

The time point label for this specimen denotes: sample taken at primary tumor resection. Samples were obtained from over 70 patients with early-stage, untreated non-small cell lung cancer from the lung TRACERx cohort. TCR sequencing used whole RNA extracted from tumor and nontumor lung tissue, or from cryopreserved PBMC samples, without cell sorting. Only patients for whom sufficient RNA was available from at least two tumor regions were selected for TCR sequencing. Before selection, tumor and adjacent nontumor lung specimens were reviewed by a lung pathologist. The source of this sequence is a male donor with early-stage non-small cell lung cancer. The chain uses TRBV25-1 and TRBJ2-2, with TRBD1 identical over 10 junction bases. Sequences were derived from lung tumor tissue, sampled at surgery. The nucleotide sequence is TGTGCCAGCAGTTCACATCCGGGACAGGGGTCCGGGGAGCTGTTTTTT. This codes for CASSSHPGQGSGELFF.